This is a list of T cell receptor beta chains from one sample in a study of T-cell reconstitution after alpha-beta-depleted transplantation in children. TCRdb redid the calling of the PCR reads with MiXCR, one entry per CDR3 protein. The sample has about 460,000 distinct CDR3 sequences; 10% to 13% are singletons. Specimen: PBMCs, collected before TCRalphabeta/CD19-depleted stem cell transplant. Every receptor here comes from a child younger than 10 with inherited bone marrow failure, due to receive a stem cell transplant. Both conserved end residues are part of each CDR3. A D gene is named only where the DNA matches it firmly. Rows give clone size only sometimes, using once, few, many, or a class for an expanded clone.

>.|TRBJ2-4|.|TRBV23-1
TGCGCCAGCCCCCATACGCAAAATGACAGGTCGTTGCTAGCCAAAAACATTCAGTACTTC
CASPHTQNDRSLLAKNIQYF
>many|TRBJ2-3|TRBD2|TRBV5-1
TGCGCCAGCAGCTTGGTCGGGAGGGCAGATACGCAGTATTTT
CASSLVGRADTQYF
>.|TRBJ2-7|TRBD2|TRBV11-1
TGTGCCAGCAGCTTAGTATCTAGTCTAGCGGGTTGGCACGTATACGAGCAGTACTTC
CASSLVSSLAGWHVYEQYF
>many|TRBJ2-1|.|TRBV28
TGTGCCACCGCCCGATCTAGGGGCGAGCAGTTCTTC
CATARSRGEQFF
>few|TRBJ1-2|.|TRBV19
TGTGCCAGTAGCATGGCGGGCTATGGCTACACCTTC
CASSMAGYGYTF
>many|TRBJ2-5|.|TRBV11-2
TGTGCCAGCAGCTTAGGAGGAGGTGGGACCCAGTACTTC
CASSLGGGGTQYF
>few|TRBJ2-6|TRBD1|TRBV12-3/TRBV12-4
TGTGCCAGCAGTCCTCATCTGGGACAGGCCAACTCTGGGGCCAACGTCCTGACTTTC
CASSPHLGQANSGANVLTF
>many|TRBJ2-3|.|TRBV11-2
TGTGCCAGCAGCTATAGGAATTTT
CASSYRNF
>few|TRBJ1-2|.|TRBV12-3/TRBV12-4
TGTGCCAGCAGAGATAGGACAGAAGATGGCTACACCTTC
CASRDRTEDGYTF
>many|TRBJ2-2|.|TRBV4-3
TGCGCCAGCAGCCAAACGACGTGGGGGAAAGGCACCGGGGAGCTGTTTTTT
CASSQTTWGKGTGELFF
>few|TRBJ2-5|.|TRBV20-1
TGCAGTGCTAGCCCTAGCCAGACCCAGTACTTC
CSASPSQTQYF
>many|TRBJ2-6|.|TRBV12-3/TRBV12-4
TGTGCCAGCAGTTTAGCTCTCTCCATTTACGGGGCCAACGTCCTGACTTTC
CASSLALSIYGANVLTF
>few|TRBJ2-7|TRBD2|TRBV10-3
TGTGCCATCAGTGGGAGCGGGAGAGGGTACGAGCAGTACTTC
CAISGSGRGYEQYF
>many|TRBJ1-4|.|TRBV29-1
TGCAGCGTTGGACAGACTAATGAAAAACTGTTTTTT
CSVGQTNEKLFF
>many|TRBJ2-1|TRBD2|TRBV20-1
TGCAGTGCTAGGGTTTTAGCGGGAGGGCCATACAATGAGCAGTTCTTC
CSARVLAGGPYNEQFF
>.|TRBJ2-3|.|TRBV11-2
TGTGCCAGCAGCTTACGGGCGTCCGGGATCCCTTTGAAAGGCACAGATACGCAGTATTTT
CASSLRASGIPLKGTDTQYF
>many|TRBJ2-1|TRBD1|TRBV10-1
TGCGCCGGCCTGGGACAGGGCAACAATGAGCAGTTCTTC
CAGLGQGNNEQFF
>many|TRBJ2-4|.|TRBV15
TGTGCCACCAGCAGGGCGCAGGGGAACATTCAGTACTTC
CATSRAQGNIQYF
>many|TRBJ2-3|.|TRBV7-2
TGTGCCAGCAGCTTCGCGGTTTTAGATACGCAGTATTTT
CASSFAVLDTQYF
>few|TRBJ1-2|.|TRBV19
TGTGCCAGTAGTGCCGACTACCAGGGGAATGGCTACACCTTC
CASSADYQGNGYTF
>few|TRBJ2-7|.|TRBV12-3/TRBV12-4
TGTGCCAGCAGCCTTACGCAGCCACGCTCCTACGAGCAGTACTTC
CASSLTQPRSYEQYF
>many|TRBJ2-5|.|TRBV6-5
TGTGCCAGCAGTTACGGGGGAGGTAGTCAAGAGACCCAGTACTTC
CASSYGGGSQETQYF
>many|TRBJ2-7|TRBD2|TRBV3-1
TGTGCCAGCAGCCCGACTAGCGGCGCGTTAGGGCCGCGCGAGCAGTACTTC
CASSPTSGALGPREQYF
>.|TRBJ1-1|.|TRBV3-1
TGTGCCAGCAGCCCGACGGTCGACACTGAAGCTTTCTTT
CASSPTVDTEAFF
>many|TRBJ2-3|TRBD2|TRBV15
TGTGCCACCAGCAGAGTGGGGAGCGGGAGTCGGAGCACAGATACGCAGTATTTT
CATSRVGSGSRSTDTQYF
>many|TRBJ2-7|TRBD1|TRBV7-8
TGTGCCAGCAGCCCAGGCGGGACAGGGGCTCGGGAGCAGTACTTC
CASSPGGTGAREQYF
>many|TRBJ2-3|.|TRBV20-1
TGCAGTGCTAGTGTCGCGGGCGTTATGGATACGCAGTATTTT
CSASVAGVMDTQYF
>many|TRBJ2-5|.|TRBV5-1
TGCGCCAGCAAACTTGAGGGGACAGAGACCCAGTACTTC
CASKLEGTETQYF
>few|TRBJ2-1|.|TRBV6-1
TGTGCCAGCAGTGCCTCCCGGGGAATCAATGAGCAGTTCTTC
CASSASRGINEQFF
>many|TRBJ2-7|.|TRBV20-1
TGCAGTGCTAAGCCCCGGAGGGAGCAGTACTTC
CSAKPRREQYF
>many|TRBJ2-1|TRBD2|TRBV4-2
TGTGCCAGCAGCCAAGAGGGACTAGATCTCGATGAGCAGTTCTTC
CASSQEGLDLDEQFF
>few|TRBJ2-7|TRBD1|TRBV20-1
TGCAGTGCTAGACCAGGGACAGGGGCCAACTTC
CSARPGTGANF
>many|TRBJ2-1|TRBD2|TRBV4-1
TGCGCCAGCAGCCAAGAGCCACTAGCGGGAGGGGGCAATGAGCAGTTCTTC
CASSQEPLAGGGNEQFF
>many|TRBJ2-7|TRBD1|TRBV29-1
TGCAGCGTCAGGACAGGGATTGGATACGAGCAGTACTTC
CSVRTGIGYEQYF
>many|TRBJ2-1|TRBD2|TRBV7-2
TGTGCCAGCAGCCCAGAACCGGGACTAGCAAATGAGCAGTTCTTC
CASSPEPGLANEQFF
>many|TRBJ2-1|TRBD1|TRBV6-2/TRBV6-3
TGTGCCAGCAGTCAGGACAGGCCTGGTGAGCAGTTCTTC
CASSQDRPGEQFF
>many|TRBJ1-2|.|TRBV20-1
TGCAGTGCCGTGGGGGTAGGCTATGGCTACACCTTC
CSAVGVGYGYTF
>many|TRBJ2-3|.|TRBV27
TGTGCCAGCCGTTGGACTAGCACAGATACGCAGTATTTT
CASRWTSTDTQYF
>few|TRBJ2-7|TRBD1|TRBV19
TGTGCCAGTAGTCCACGGACAGGGGAGGACGAGCAGTACTTC
CASSPRTGEDEQYF
>many|TRBJ2-1|TRBD2|TRBV29-1
TGCAGCGCCACCGGACTAGGTGGTGAGCAGTTCTTC
CSATGLGGEQFF
>many|TRBJ2-2|.|TRBV4-3
TGCGCCAGCAGCCAAGGAAGCAGCGGGGGGGAGCTGTTTTTT
CASSQGSSGGELFF
>.|TRBJ2-1|TRBD2|TRBV12-3/TRBV12-4
TGTGCCAGCAGCCACGGACTAGCGGTCCTTGGTAATGAGCAGTTCTTC
CASSHGLAVLGNEQFF
>few|TRBJ2-7|.|TRBV18
TGTGCCAGCTCACCACCAGGCCCAGCTAGCGACGAGCAGTACTTC
CASSPPGPASDEQYF
>.|TRBJ2-1|TRBD2|TRBV27
TGTGCCAGCAGTTTATACGGCCGGCTAGCGGACAATGAGCAGTTCTTC
CASSLYGRLADNEQFF
>.|TRBJ2-1|TRBD2|TRBV29-1
TGCAGCGTTGGAATAGCGGGAGGGCTTTTCTTC
CSVGIAGGLFF
>.|TRBJ1-1|.|TRBV27
TGTGCCAGCAACCTCGTAGGGGCGATGAACACTGAAGCTTTCTTT
CASNLVGAMNTEAFF
>many|TRBJ2-7|.|TRBV6-5
TGTGCCACCGGACCGATCTACGACGAGCAGTACTTC
CATGPIYDEQYF
>.|TRBJ2-5|.|TRBV9
TGTGCCAGCAGCGTAGTTCGGCCCCAAGAGACCCAGTACTTC
CASSVVRPQETQYF
>.|TRBJ1-5|.|TRBV18
TGTGCCAGCTCACCTGGAGGGGCCGATCAGCCCCAGCATTTT
CASSPGGADQPQHF
>.|TRBJ2-1|.|TRBV29-1
TGCAGCGTTGGGCACAGGGCACAGCAGTTCTTC
CSVGHRAQQFF
>many|TRBJ2-1|.|TRBV24-1
TGTGCCACCAGTGACCTAGCGGCCCCAGGGGGCAATGAGCAGTTCTTC
CATSDLAAPGGNEQFF
>many|TRBJ1-2|.|TRBV5-1
TGCGCCAGCAGCTTGGAGGGATGGTACTACACCTTC
CASSLEGWYYTF
>many|TRBJ2-3|.|TRBV20-1
TGCAGGGTGACACGACAGGTTCAGGGAGATACGCAGTATTTT
CRVTRQVQGDTQYF
>many|TRBJ2-7|TRBD1|TRBV15
TGTGCCACCAGCGGACCGGGACAGGGGATGACCTACGAGCAGTACTTC
CATSGPGQGMTYEQYF
>many|TRBJ2-1|TRBD2|TRBV29-1
TGCAGCGCTAGGGACCCCACGGGAGGCGAGCAGTTCTTC
CSARDPTGGEQFF
>many|TRBJ2-1|TRBD2|TRBV4-3
TGCGCCAGCAGCCCCCGGCTTAGCGGGACCTACAATGAGCAGTTCTTC
CASSPRLSGTYNEQFF
>many|TRBJ1-5|TRBD1|TRBV20-1
TGCAGTGCTAGTCCGACAGGGGCAAATCAGCCCCAGCATTTT
CSASPTGANQPQHF